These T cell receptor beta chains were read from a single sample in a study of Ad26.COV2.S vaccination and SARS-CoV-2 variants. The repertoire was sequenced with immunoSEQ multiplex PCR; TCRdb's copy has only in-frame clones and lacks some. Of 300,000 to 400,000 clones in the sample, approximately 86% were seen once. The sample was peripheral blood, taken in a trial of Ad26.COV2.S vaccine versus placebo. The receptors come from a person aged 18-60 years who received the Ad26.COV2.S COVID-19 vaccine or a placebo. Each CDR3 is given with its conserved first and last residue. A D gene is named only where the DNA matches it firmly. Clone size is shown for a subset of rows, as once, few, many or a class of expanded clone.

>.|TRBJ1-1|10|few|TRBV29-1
TGCAGCGTTGTGGAGGCTGAAGCTTTCTTT
CSVVEAEAFF
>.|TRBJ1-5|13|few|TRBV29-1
TGCAGCGGAGCACAGGGATATGATCAGCCCCAGCATTTT
CSGAQGYDQPQHF
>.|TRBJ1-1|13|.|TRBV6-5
TGTGCCAGCAGTTACTCACCCGGGACTGAAGCTTTCTTT
CASSYSPGTEAFF
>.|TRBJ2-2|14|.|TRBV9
TGTGCCAGCAGCGTGGACGGAGGAACCGGGGAGCTGTTTTTT
CASSVDGGTGELFF
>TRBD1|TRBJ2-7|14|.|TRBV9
TGTGCCAGCAGCGTCGGACAGGTGGCCTACGAGCAGTACTTC
CASSVGQVAYEQYF
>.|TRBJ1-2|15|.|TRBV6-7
TGTGCCAGCAGTTATACGGGGCGGGACGGGGGTGGCTACACCTTC
CASSYTGRDGGGYTF
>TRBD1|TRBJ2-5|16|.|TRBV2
TGTGCCAGCAGATTCCGGACAGGGGGTAACCAAGAGACCCAGTACTTC
CASRFRTGGNQETQYF
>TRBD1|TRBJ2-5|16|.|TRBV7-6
TGTGCCAGCAGCTCAATGGCGGGACAGGGCTGGGAGACCCAGTACTTC
CASSSMAGQGWETQYF
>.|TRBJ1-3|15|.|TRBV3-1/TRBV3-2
TGTGCCAGCAGCCAAGGCACCTACTCTGGAAACACCATATATTTT
CASSQGTYSGNTIYF
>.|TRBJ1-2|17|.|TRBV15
TGTGCCACCAGCAGAGATCGCCTTAAGTACGCTAACTATGGCTACACCTTC
CATSRDRLKYANYGYTF
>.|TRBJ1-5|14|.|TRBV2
TGTGCCAGCAGTGAAGAGCCGGACAATCAGCCCCAGCATTTT
CASSEEPDNQPQHF
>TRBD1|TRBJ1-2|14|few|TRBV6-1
TGTGCCAGCAGTGAATTGAGACAGGGTACGGGCTACACCTTC
CASSELRQGTGYTF
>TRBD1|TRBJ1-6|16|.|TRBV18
TGTGCCAGCTCACCCCGGACAGGGGGGAATAATTCACCCCTCCACTTT
CASSPRTGGNNSPLHF
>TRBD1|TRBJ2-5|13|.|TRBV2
TGTGCCAGCAGCTACACAGGGGGGGAGACCCAGTACTTC
CASSYTGGETQYF
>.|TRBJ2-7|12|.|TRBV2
TGTGCCAGCAGTGAAGGTACCTACGAGCAGTACTTC
CASSEGTYEQYF
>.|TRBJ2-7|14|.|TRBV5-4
TGTGCCAGCAGCTCCGGGACGGATACCTACGAGCAGTACTTC
CASSSGTDTYEQYF
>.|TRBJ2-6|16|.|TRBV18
TGTGCCAGCTCATCCTTAGACTACTCTGGGGCCAACGTCCTGACTTTC
CASSSLDYSGANVLTF
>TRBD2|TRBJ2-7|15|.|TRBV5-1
TGCGCCAGCAGCGTGTCCGCGGGGGGGACGTACGAGCAGTACTTC
CASSVSAGGTYEQYF
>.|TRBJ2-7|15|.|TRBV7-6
TGTGCCAGCAGCTTAGTCTTAGGACGGACCTACGAGCAGTACTTC
CASSLVLGRTYEQYF
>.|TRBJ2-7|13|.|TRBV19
TGTGCCAGTAGTATCTCGGTGGTCTACGAGCAGTACTTC
CASSISVVYEQYF
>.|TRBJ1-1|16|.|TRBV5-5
TGTGCCAGCAGCTTGAGATTGACGGGGGAGGGAACTGAAGCTTTCTTT
CASSLRLTGEGTEAFF
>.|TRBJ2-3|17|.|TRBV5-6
TGTGCCAGCAGCCCCCACTCCGGGGTCGTCATTATAGATACGCAGTATTTT
CASSPHSGVVIIDTQYF
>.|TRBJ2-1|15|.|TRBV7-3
TGTGCCAGCAGCTCCTCCGGGACCGATTACAATGAGCAGTTCTTC
CASSSSGTDYNEQFF
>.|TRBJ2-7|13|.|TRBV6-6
TGTGCCAGCAGTTACTTTACGGATTACGAGCAGTACTTC
CASSYFTDYEQYF
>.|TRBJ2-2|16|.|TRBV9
TGTGCCAGCAGCGTCGGAGGGGGCAGGTCCACCGGGGAGCTGTTTTTT
CASSVGGGRSTGELFF
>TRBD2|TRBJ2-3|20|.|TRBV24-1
TGTGCCACCAGTGATTTACCTATCGGAAGACTAGCGGGGTACACAGATACGCAGTATTTT
CATSDLPIGRLAGYTDTQYF
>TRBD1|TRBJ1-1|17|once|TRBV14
TGTGCCAGCAGCGACCGGACAGGGGATATGGGGAACACTGAAGCTTTCTTT
CASSDRTGDMGNTEAFF
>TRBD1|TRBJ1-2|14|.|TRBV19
TGTGCCACCCAGCCCGGGACAGGACCCTATGGCTACACCTTC
CATQPGTGPYGYTF
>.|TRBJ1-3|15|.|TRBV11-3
TGTGCCAGCAGCTTAGGACCCGATTCTGGAAACACCATATATTTT
CASSLGPDSGNTIYF
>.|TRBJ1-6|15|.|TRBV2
TGTGCCAGCACCCCAAGGGAGGGGGGTAATTCACCCCTCCACTTT
CASTPREGGNSPLHF
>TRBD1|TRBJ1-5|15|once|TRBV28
TGTGCCAGCAGCTGGGGACAGTATAGCAATCAGCCCCAGCATTTT
CASSWGQYSNQPQHF
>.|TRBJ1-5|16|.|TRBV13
TGTGCCAGCAGCAAGAGGGAGACGGGACTAAATCAGCCCCAGCATTTT
CASSKRETGLNQPQHF
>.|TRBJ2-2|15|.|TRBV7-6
TGTGCCAGCAGCCGACAGGGAGGGGGGCCCGGGGAGCTGTTTTTT
CASSRQGGGPGELFF
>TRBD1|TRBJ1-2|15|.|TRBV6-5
TGTGCCAGCAGTTATATAGGCAGACAGGGCGGTGGCTACACCTTC
CASSYIGRQGGGYTF
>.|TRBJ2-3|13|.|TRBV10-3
TGTGCCATCAGTGAATACTCCACAGATACGCAGTATTTT
CAISEYSTDTQYF
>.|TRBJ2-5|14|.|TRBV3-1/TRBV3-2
TGTGCCAGCAGCTTTCGGACAGTACAAGAGACCCAGTACTTC
CASSFRTVQETQYF
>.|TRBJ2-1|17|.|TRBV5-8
TGTGCCAGCAGCTTGGGCCCTGCAATGAGCTCCTACAATGAGCAGTTCTTC
CASSLGPAMSSYNEQFF
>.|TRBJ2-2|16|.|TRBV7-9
TGTGCCAGCAGCACACCTAACAGGGCTGCCACCGGGGAGCTGTTTTTT
CASSTPNRAATGELFF
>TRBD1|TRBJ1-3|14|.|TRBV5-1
TGCGCCAGCAGCTCAGGACAGGGCGGCAACACCATATATTTT
CASSSGQGGNTIYF
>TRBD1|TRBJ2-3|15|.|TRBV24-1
TGTGCCACCAGTGACCATGGGACAGCGCTGGATACGCAGTATTTT
CATSDHGTALDTQYF
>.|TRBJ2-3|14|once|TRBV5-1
TGCGCCAGCAGGACGCAGCCGCTCACAGATACGCAGTATTTT
CASRTQPLTDTQYF
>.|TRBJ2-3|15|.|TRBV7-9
TGTGCCAGCAAAACGGCCAGGGTTGGCACAGATACGCAGTATTTT
CASKTARVGTDTQYF
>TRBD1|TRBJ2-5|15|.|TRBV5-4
TGTGCCAGCAGCTTGGTATTTGACAGGGAGGAGACCCAGTACTTC
CASSLVFDREETQYF
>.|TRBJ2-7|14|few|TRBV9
TGTGCCAGCAGCTCCCGGGACGCCCACTACGAGCAGTACTTC
CASSSRDAHYEQYF
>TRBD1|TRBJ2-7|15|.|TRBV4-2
TGTGCCAGCAGCCAAACCGGGACAGCAAGTGGGGAGCAGTACTTC
CASSQTGTASGEQYF
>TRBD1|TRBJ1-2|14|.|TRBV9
TGTGCCAGCAGCGTAGACAGGGGAGCTTTAGGCTACACCTTC
CASSVDRGALGYTF
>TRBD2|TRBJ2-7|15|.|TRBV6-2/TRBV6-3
TGTGCCAGCAGTTATCTAGCGGGGGCCACTTACGAGCAGTACTTC
CASSYLAGATYEQYF
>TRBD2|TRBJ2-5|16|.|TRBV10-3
TGTGCCATCTCCGGGACTAGCGGGGGACCCCCGGAGACCCAGTACTTC
CAISGTSGGPPETQYF
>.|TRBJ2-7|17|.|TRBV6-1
TGTGCCAGCAGTGCGACTAGACAGGGTTCGTACTCCTACGAGCAGTACTTC
CASSATRQGSYSYEQYF
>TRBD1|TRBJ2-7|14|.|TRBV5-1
TGCGCCAGCAGCTTGGGGACAGGGAAGTACGAGCAGTACTTC
CASSLGTGKYEQYF